These 12 T cell receptor beta chains were all obtained from the same sample, sequenced in a study of cytomegalovirus exposure and HLA in healthy donors. 60 Vbeta and 13 Jbeta primers were used in PCR. Sequenced by immunoSEQ multiplex PCR; TCRdb stores in-frame clones only, minus some. The sample contains 100,000 to 150,000 clones, 75% to 90% of which appear only once. Sequenced sample: PBMCs. These receptors all come from a woman aged 40 to 55 in good health and CMV-seropositive.

This rearrangement joins TRBV6-1 to TRBJ2-7; 9 bases align to TRBD1. The CDR3 has 15 residues. Germline CDR1 and CDR2: MNHNS and SASEGT. The junction had 7 bases not matched to a gene; V was cut back by 4 bases and J by 3 bases. CDR3 DNA: TGTGCCAGCAGTGCCACAGGGGGCCGTCTCTACGAGCAGTACTTC. It codes for CASSATGGRLYEQYF.

A single count supports this clone. The chain carries TRBV4-2 and TRBJ2-2; no firm D call. The CDR3 runs to 12 residues. The germline CDR1 and CDR2 sequences are LGHNA and YNFKEQ. With 4 bases removed from V and 4 bases from J, the gap between germline ends came to 4 bases. The CDR3 reads CASSLSTGELFF. Written as DNA, the CDR3 is TGTGCCAGCAGCCTGAGCACCGGGGAGCTGTTTTTT.

This chain links TRBV6-1 with TRBJ1-2, with TRBD1 matching over 7 bases. Looked up from germline, CDR1 is MNHNS and CDR2 is SASEGT. The CDR3 is 12 amino acids. Trimming cost V 10 bases and J 4 bases; bases outside gene matches: 6. The CDR3 DNA is TGTGCCACCCAACAGGGGTTCTATGGCTACACCTTC. This encodes CATQQGFYGYTF.

This clone appeared a single time. The genes are TRBV19 and TRBJ2-7; D call uncertain. Trimming stripped 3 bases from V and 2 bases from J, with 14 bases between. Germline V lookup: CDR1 LNHDA, CDR2 SQIVND (reference sequence). CDR3 length: 15 residues. CDR3 in DNA: TGTGCCAGTAGTATGGAGCGTGGTTTAGCCTACGAGCAGTACTTC. Its translation: CASSMERGLAYEQYF.

This chain connects TRBV9 to TRBJ2-7; 7 nucleotides agree with TRBD2. Per the germline V gene, CDR1 is SGDLS and CDR2 is YYNGEE. V dropped 1 base and J dropped 0; count of bases not matched to a gene: 7. The CDR3 sequence is 16 residues long. The CDR3 nucleotides read TGTGCCAGCAGCGTAACAAGCGGGACGAGCTCCTACGAGCAGTACTTC. It yields the protein CASSVTSGTSSYEQYF.

This clone was found once. The genes are TRBV5-8 and TRBJ2-7, with D perhaps TRBD1 (6 bases). This CDR3 spans 14 amino acids. Germline V CDR1 and CDR2: SGHTS, YDEGEE. Trimming pared 3 bases from V and 3 bases from J, leaving 13 bases between. CDR3 sequence (DNA): TGTGCCAGCAGCTATACCGGGACACTCTACGAGCAGTACTTC. It is translated as CASSYTGTLYEQYF.

V and J are TRBV7-2 and TRBJ2-7; 9 nucleotides agree with TRBD2. The V gene end was trimmed by 4 bases and the J gene end by 0 bases; junction bases not matched to a gene: 4. The CDR3 sequence is 15 residues long. CDR1 and CDR2 (germline): SGHTA, FQGNSA. The CDR3 DNA sequence: TGTGCCAGCAGCTCTAGCGGGATGAGCTCCTACGAGCAGTACTTC. Its translation: CASSSSGMSSYEQYF.

J is TRBJ1-3 and V is TRBV7-9; 7 bases line up with TRBD1. The V gene end was trimmed by 7 bases and the J gene end by 0 bases; junction bases not matched to a gene: 6. Germline V gene sequence: CDR1 SEHNR, CDR2 FQNEAQ (reference sequence). The CDR3 is 15 amino acids. The CDR3 DNA reads TGTGCCAGCACCGGACAGGTCAGCTCTGGAAACACCATATATTTT. The encoded protein is CASTGQVSSGNTIYF.

The chain is built from TRBV6-5 and TRBJ2-7; D perhaps matches TRBD2 (6 bases). Germline V lookup: CDR1 MNHEY, CDR2 SVGAGI. The CDR3 extends over 14 amino acids. V was trimmed by 0 bases and J by 4 bases, leaving 10 bases between them. CDR3 nucleotides: TGTGCCAGCAGTTACTCGAAGGAGGGGTACGAGCAGTACTTC. Amino acids: CASSYSKEGYEQYF.

CDR3 amino acids: CASSFPSGNTDTQYF. The CDR3 region has the DNA TGCGCCAGCAGCTTCCCTAGCGGGAACACAGATACGCAGTATTTT. The rearrangement uses TRBV5-1 and TRBJ2-3, with 9 positions matching TRBD2. This CDR3 is 15 amino acids long. With V trimmed by 2 bases and J by 2 bases, 3 bases remained unmatched. The germline gives CDR1 SGHRS, CDR2 YFSETQ.

In its sample, this clone was seen a few times. The chain combines TRBV27 with TRBJ2-6, with TRBD1 matching 9 bases. CDR3 length: 16 residues. V lost 6 bases and J lost 3; bases outside the gene matches: 6. CDR1 is MNHEY and CDR2 is SMNVEV in the germline V gene (reference sequence). CDR3 nucleotides: TGTGCCAGCAGAGGACAGGGGCGGGGTGGGGCCAACGTCCTGACTTTC. Its translation is CASRGQGRGGANVLTF.

This chain joins TRBV7-8 and TRBJ1-2; D perhaps matches TRBD1 (5 bases). Germline-derived CDR1 and CDR2 are SGHVS and FQNEAQ. Trimming left V 5 bases short and J 4 bases short, with 11 bases between. CDR3 length: 13 amino acids. The DNA for the CDR3 is TGTGCCAGCAGCAAGCAGGGTACCTATGGCTACACCTTC. Its translation is CASSKQGTYGYTF.